These T cell receptor beta chains were read from a single sample in a study of blood T cell repertoires in COVID-19. Assay used: immunoSEQ multiplex PCR; TCRdb lists only in-frame clones, some missing. The sample has tens of thousands of clones, roughly 80% seen once. The sequencing sample was made of peripheral blood. The receptors were sampled from a middle-aged man with acute or convalescent COVID-19. Both conserved end residues are part of each CDR3. The D gene is left open where the match is weak. Clone sizes are given selectively: once, few, many, or a class where the clone is expanded.

abundance: .
d_gene: .
j_gene: TRBJ1-2
v_gene: TRBV19
CDR3nt: TGTGCCAGTAGGTACAGAGAAGGGGCTAACTATGGCTACACCTTC
CDR3aa: CASRYREGANYGYTF

abundance: .
d_gene: .
j_gene: TRBJ2-6
v_gene: TRBV6-5
CDR3nt: TGTGCCAGCAGTTACGAGGGTACTGGGGCCAACGTCCTGACTTTC
CDR3aa: CASSYEGTGANVLTF

abundance: .
d_gene: .
j_gene: TRBJ1-5
v_gene: TRBV19
CDR3nt: TGTGCCAGTGGGTACAGGGTAAGTAGCAATCAGCCCCAGCATTTT
CDR3aa: CASGYRVSSNQPQHF

abundance: .
d_gene: TRBD1
j_gene: TRBJ2-1
v_gene: TRBV18
CDR3nt: TGTGCCAGCTCACCAGAGGGCAGGGGGACCTACAATGAGCAGTTCTTC
CDR3aa: CASSPEGRGTYNEQFF

abundance: .
d_gene: TRBD1
j_gene: TRBJ1-4
v_gene: TRBV4-3
CDR3nt: TGCGCCAGCAGCCAAGCCTGGACAGGCTTAAGTGGTGAAAAACTGTTTTTT
CDR3aa: CASSQAWTGLSGEKLFF

abundance: .
d_gene: .
j_gene: TRBJ2-3
v_gene: TRBV29-1
CDR3nt: TGCAGCTCCAGAGGTGGGAGCACAGATACGCAGTATTTT
CDR3aa: CSSRGGSTDTQYF

abundance: .
d_gene: TRBD1
j_gene: TRBJ1-2
v_gene: TRBV29-1
CDR3nt: TGCAGCGCTGCCCCGGGACAGGGGGGATTCGGCTATGGCTACACCTTC
CDR3aa: CSAAPGQGGFGYGYTF

abundance: .
d_gene: TRBD2
j_gene: TRBJ2-5
v_gene: TRBV7-2
CDR3nt: TGTGCCAGCAGCTTATGGCGGGGGCAAGAGACCCAGTACTTC
CDR3aa: CASSLWRGQETQYF

abundance: few
d_gene: .
j_gene: TRBJ1-3
v_gene: TRBV30
CDR3nt: TGTGCCTGGAGTGTACTTGGAAACACCATATATTTT
CDR3aa: CAWSVLGNTIYF

abundance: .
d_gene: .
j_gene: TRBJ2-5
v_gene: TRBV11-2
CDR3nt: TGTGCCAGCACCGTAGGGGCAGGGGTGAGGATAGAGACCCAGTACTTC
CDR3aa: CASTVGAGVRIETQYF

abundance: .
d_gene: .
j_gene: TRBJ2-3
v_gene: TRBV18
CDR3nt: TGTGCCAGCCGGACAGAACTTAGCACAGATACGCAGTATTTT
CDR3aa: CASRTELSTDTQYF

abundance: .
d_gene: TRBD2
j_gene: TRBJ2-1
v_gene: TRBV10-3
CDR3nt: TGTGCCATCGGACTAGCGGGCAATGAGCAGTTCTTC
CDR3aa: CAIGLAGNEQFF

abundance: .
d_gene: TRBD1
j_gene: TRBJ1-1
v_gene: TRBV7-6
CDR3nt: TGTGCCAGCAGCTTATTCGAAACAGGGGTGGCGACTGAAGCTTTCTTT
CDR3aa: CASSLFETGVATEAFF

abundance: .
d_gene: TRBD2
j_gene: TRBJ2-3
v_gene: TRBV4-1
CDR3nt: TGCGCCAGCAGCGGTAGCGGGGGGTCTGCCAGAGATACGCAGTATTTT
CDR3aa: CASSGSGGSARDTQYF

abundance: .
d_gene: TRBD1
j_gene: TRBJ2-1
v_gene: TRBV6-5
CDR3nt: TGTGCCAGCATCTTAGGACAGGGGGCAAGGGAGCAGTTCTTC
CDR3aa: CASILGQGAREQFF

abundance: few
d_gene: TRBD1
j_gene: TRBJ1-6
v_gene: TRBV4-1
CDR3nt: TGCGCCAGCACCCAGGGGGGTTCGGGTTCACCCCTCCACTTT
CDR3aa: CASTQGGSGSPLHF

abundance: .
d_gene: .
j_gene: TRBJ2-2
v_gene: TRBV10-1
CDR3nt: TGCGCCAGCAGTGTTTCCGGGGATGGGAAGAACACCGGGGAGCTGTTTTTT
CDR3aa: CASSVSGDGKNTGELFF

abundance: .
d_gene: TRBD1
j_gene: TRBJ1-2
v_gene: TRBV4-1
CDR3nt: TGCGCCAGCAGCCAAGGACAGGGAGGTACTGGCTACACCTTC
CDR3aa: CASSQGQGGTGYTF

abundance: .
d_gene: .
j_gene: TRBJ2-7
v_gene: TRBV2
CDR3nt: TGTGCCAGCAGTGGGGAACAGCCAGGGGAGCAGTACTTC
CDR3aa: CASSGEQPGEQYF

abundance: once
d_gene: .
j_gene: TRBJ2-1
v_gene: TRBV3-1/TRBV3-2
CDR3nt: TGTGCCAGCAGCCAAGACGGAAGGAGACAGTTCTTC
CDR3aa: CASSQDGRRQFF

abundance: few
d_gene: .
j_gene: TRBJ2-2
v_gene: TRBV7-9
CDR3nt: TGTGCCAGCACCCGAAGTGGAGACGGGGAGCTGTTTTTT
CDR3aa: CASTRSGDGELFF

abundance: .
d_gene: TRBD1
j_gene: TRBJ1-3
v_gene: TRBV3-1/TRBV3-2
CDR3nt: TGTGCCAGCAGCCGCCCCCCGGGACAGAGCTCTGGAAACACCATATATTTT
CDR3aa: CASSRPPGQSSGNTIYF

abundance: .
d_gene: TRBD2
j_gene: TRBJ2-1
v_gene: TRBV10-3
CDR3nt: TGTGCCATCAGTGATCCGCCGGGACTAGCGGGAGGACTACTTTCCTACAATGAGCAGTTCTTC
CDR3aa: CAISDPPGLAGGLLSYNEQFF

abundance: .
d_gene: .
j_gene: TRBJ1-4
v_gene: TRBV19
CDR3nt: TGTGCCAGTAGTTACCCGGGGAGGAGTAATGAAAAACTGTTTTTT
CDR3aa: CASSYPGRSNEKLFF

abundance: few
d_gene: TRBD1
j_gene: TRBJ1-1
v_gene: TRBV4-2
CDR3nt: TGTGCCAGCAGCCATGACAGGGACATTGAAGCTTTCTTT
CDR3aa: CASSHDRDIEAFF

abundance: few
d_gene: .
j_gene: TRBJ1-1
v_gene: TRBV28
CDR3nt: TGTGCCAGCAGTTTCCCCGGTACTGAAGCTTTCTTT
CDR3aa: CASSFPGTEAFF

abundance: .
d_gene: .
j_gene: TRBJ1-1
v_gene: TRBV9
CDR3nt: TGTGCCAGCAGCGTAGCCCCCTCACGGGGTTCGGCTGAAGCTTTCTTT
CDR3aa: CASSVAPSRGSAEAFF

abundance: .
d_gene: .
j_gene: TRBJ1-1
v_gene: TRBV27
CDR3nt: TGTGCCAGCAGTTCTCCCGGGACAAGGGCTTTCTTT
CDR3aa: CASSSPGTRAFF

abundance: .
d_gene: .
j_gene: TRBJ1-5
v_gene: TRBV11-2
CDR3nt: TGTGCCAGCAGCTTCCAGGGTGGTCAGCCCCAGCATTTT
CDR3aa: CASSFQGGQPQHF

abundance: .
d_gene: TRBD1
j_gene: TRBJ1-2
v_gene: TRBV5-5
CDR3nt: TGTGCCAGCAGCTTGTCGGCGGACAGGGTGAATGGCTACACCTTC
CDR3aa: CASSLSADRVNGYTF

abundance: once
d_gene: TRBD2
j_gene: TRBJ2-2
v_gene: TRBV9
CDR3nt: TGTGCCAGCAGTATACAGCGGGAGTTGAGCACCGGGGAGCTGTTTTTT
CDR3aa: CASSIQRELSTGELFF

abundance: .
d_gene: TRBD1
j_gene: TRBJ1-5
v_gene: TRBV28
CDR3nt: TGTGCCAGCAGTTACCCGGGACAGGGGAATCAGCCCCAGCATTTT
CDR3aa: CASSYPGQGNQPQHF

abundance: .
d_gene: TRBD1
j_gene: TRBJ1-2
v_gene: TRBV9
CDR3nt: TGTGCCAGCAGCGTTGGGGACAGCTATGGCTACACCTTC
CDR3aa: CASSVGDSYGYTF

abundance: .
d_gene: TRBD1
j_gene: TRBJ1-6
v_gene: TRBV19
CDR3nt: TGTGCCAGTAGTGACAGGGGGGTGAGAAGTTCACCCCTCCACTTT
CDR3aa: CASSDRGVRSSPLHF

abundance: .
d_gene: TRBD2
j_gene: TRBJ2-1
v_gene: TRBV18
CDR3nt: TGTGCCAGCTCACCATGGCGGGAGGGGAGCTACAATGAGCAGTTCTTC
CDR3aa: CASSPWREGSYNEQFF

abundance: few
d_gene: TRBD1
j_gene: TRBJ2-7
v_gene: TRBV7-2
CDR3nt: TGTGCCAGCAGCCTCACCGGGACAGGGAGTCGTGTGGACTTC
CDR3aa: CASSLTGTGSRVDF

abundance: .
d_gene: TRBD1
j_gene: TRBJ1-5
v_gene: TRBV7-9
CDR3nt: TGTGCCAGCAGCTTCTACGGTCCGGGACAGAGGGGCAATCAGCCCCAGCATTTT
CDR3aa: CASSFYGPGQRGNQPQHF

abundance: .
d_gene: .
j_gene: TRBJ1-1
v_gene: TRBV7-9
CDR3nt: TGTGCCAGCAGCTATACAGGGACTGAAGCTTTCTTT
CDR3aa: CASSYTGTEAFF

abundance: once
d_gene: .
j_gene: TRBJ2-2
v_gene: TRBV4-2
CDR3nt: TGTGCCAGCAGCCAACTCGGGGCGAACACCGGGGAGCTGTTTTTT
CDR3aa: CASSQLGANTGELFF

abundance: .
d_gene: .
j_gene: TRBJ1-1
v_gene: TRBV28
CDR3nt: TGTGCCAGCAGTGCTCCAGGGGCGGACACTGAAGCTTTCTTT
CDR3aa: CASSAPGADTEAFF

abundance: .
d_gene: TRBD1
j_gene: TRBJ1-1
v_gene: TRBV7-6
CDR3nt: TGTGCCAGCAGCAAGGGGGCGGAAACTGAAGCTTTCTTT
CDR3aa: CASSKGAETEAFF

abundance: .
d_gene: .
j_gene: TRBJ2-5
v_gene: TRBV7-3
CDR3nt: TGTGCCAGCAGCTTAAGAGGGCAGGGGCTAGGAGAGACCCAGTACTTC
CDR3aa: CASSLRGQGLGETQYF

abundance: .
d_gene: .
j_gene: TRBJ1-6
v_gene: TRBV4-2
CDR3nt: TGTGCCAGCAGCTCGACCCCGGGGAGGGGCTTTTCACCCCTCCACTTT
CDR3aa: CASSSTPGRGFSPLHF

abundance: once
d_gene: .
j_gene: TRBJ1-6
v_gene: TRBV4-2
CDR3nt: TGTGCCAGCAGCCAAGAGAGGGAAGTTGGCAATTCACCCCTCCACTTT
CDR3aa: CASSQEREVGNSPLHF

abundance: .
d_gene: TRBD1
j_gene: TRBJ2-7
v_gene: TRBV29-1
CDR3nt: TGCAGCGTTACGACAGGGGCCACGACGTACGAGCAGTACTTC
CDR3aa: CSVTTGATTYEQYF

abundance: few
d_gene: TRBD1
j_gene: TRBJ1-6
v_gene: TRBV30
CDR3nt: TGTGCCTGGGCTGGGGGGACAGGTCCCCTCCACTTT
CDR3aa: CAWAGGTGPLHF

abundance: .
d_gene: TRBD1
j_gene: TRBJ2-2
v_gene: TRBV2
CDR3nt: TGTGCCAGCAGATCCGACAGGGGAACCGGGGAGCTGTTTTTT
CDR3aa: CASRSDRGTGELFF

abundance: .
d_gene: .
j_gene: TRBJ2-1
v_gene: TRBV23-1
CDR3nt: TGCGCCAGCAGTCAAATGGGGGCTACCAGCCAATGGGGGCAGTTCTTC
CDR3aa: CASSQMGATSQWGQFF

abundance: once
d_gene: .
j_gene: TRBJ1-1
v_gene: TRBV5-1
CDR3nt: TGCGCCAGCAGCTTGAGGCAGGGGAAGTCTGAAGCTTTCTTT
CDR3aa: CASSLRQGKSEAFF

abundance: .
d_gene: .
j_gene: TRBJ1-3
v_gene: TRBV27
CDR3nt: TGTGCCAGCAGTGCCACAGTCCCTGGAAACACCATATATTTT
CDR3aa: CASSATVPGNTIYF

abundance: once
d_gene: TRBD1
j_gene: TRBJ2-1
v_gene: TRBV11-3
CDR3nt: TGTGCCAGCAGCCCAGGGGGTAGTAAGACTGAGCAGTTCTTC
CDR3aa: CASSPGGSKTEQFF

abundance: .
d_gene: TRBD2
j_gene: TRBJ2-7
v_gene: TRBV6-2/TRBV6-3
CDR3nt: TGTGCCAGCAGTCAGACTAGCGGGGTCTCCTACGAGCAGTACTTC
CDR3aa: CASSQTSGVSYEQYF

abundance: once
d_gene: .
j_gene: TRBJ2-5
v_gene: TRBV7-7
CDR3nt: TGTGCCAGCAGCTTAGATGTCGACACCCAAGAGACCCAGTACTTC
CDR3aa: CASSLDVDTQETQYF

abundance: .
d_gene: .
j_gene: TRBJ1-6
v_gene: TRBV7-9
CDR3nt: TGTGCCAGCAGCTTAGACCAGGGCAGTCCACCCCTCCACTTT
CDR3aa: CASSLDQGSPPLHF

abundance: .
d_gene: TRBD2
j_gene: TRBJ2-5
v_gene: TRBV18
CDR3nt: TGTGCCAGCTCACCCCTTTCGGGGACTAGCGGGGGGAATCAAGAGACCCAGTACTTC
CDR3aa: CASSPLSGTSGGNQETQYF

abundance: .
d_gene: TRBD1
j_gene: TRBJ2-5
v_gene: TRBV5-6
CDR3nt: TGTGCCAGCAGCTTTGGGACAGGGGGCGCGGAGACCCAGTACTTC
CDR3aa: CASSFGTGGAETQYF

abundance: .
d_gene: .
j_gene: TRBJ1-4
v_gene: TRBV28
CDR3nt: TGTGCCAGCAGTTTAAAGCTCGGCGGCGTTCCAACTAATGAAAAACTGTTTTTT
CDR3aa: CASSLKLGGVPTNEKLFF

abundance: .
d_gene: .
j_gene: TRBJ1-6
v_gene: TRBV28
CDR3nt: TGTGCCAGCAGTCTACAGGTGGGACAATCACCCCTCCACTTT
CDR3aa: CASSLQVGQSPLHF